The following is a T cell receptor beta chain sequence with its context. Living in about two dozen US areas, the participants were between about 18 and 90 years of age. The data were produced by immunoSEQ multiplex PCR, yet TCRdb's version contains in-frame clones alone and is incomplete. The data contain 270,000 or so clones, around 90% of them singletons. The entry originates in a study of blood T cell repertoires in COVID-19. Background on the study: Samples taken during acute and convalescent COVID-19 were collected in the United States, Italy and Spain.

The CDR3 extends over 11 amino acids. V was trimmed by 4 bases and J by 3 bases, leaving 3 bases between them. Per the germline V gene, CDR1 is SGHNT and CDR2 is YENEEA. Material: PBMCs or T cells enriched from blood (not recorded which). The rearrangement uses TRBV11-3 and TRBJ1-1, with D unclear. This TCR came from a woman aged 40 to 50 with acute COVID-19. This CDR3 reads CASSSDTEAFF. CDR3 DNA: TGTGCCAGCAGCTCAGACACTGAAGCTTTCTTT.